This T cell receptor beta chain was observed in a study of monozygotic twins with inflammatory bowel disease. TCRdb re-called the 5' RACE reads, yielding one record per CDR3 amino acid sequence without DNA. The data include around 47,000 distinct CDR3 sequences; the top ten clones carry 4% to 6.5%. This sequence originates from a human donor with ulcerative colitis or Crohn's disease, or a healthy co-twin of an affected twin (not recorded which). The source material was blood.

CDR3 sequence reads: CASTPSGGAGYQPQHF. The chain couples TRBV28 to TRBJ1-5. Germline CDR1 and CDR2: MDHEN and SYDVKM. The CDR3 consists of 16 residues.